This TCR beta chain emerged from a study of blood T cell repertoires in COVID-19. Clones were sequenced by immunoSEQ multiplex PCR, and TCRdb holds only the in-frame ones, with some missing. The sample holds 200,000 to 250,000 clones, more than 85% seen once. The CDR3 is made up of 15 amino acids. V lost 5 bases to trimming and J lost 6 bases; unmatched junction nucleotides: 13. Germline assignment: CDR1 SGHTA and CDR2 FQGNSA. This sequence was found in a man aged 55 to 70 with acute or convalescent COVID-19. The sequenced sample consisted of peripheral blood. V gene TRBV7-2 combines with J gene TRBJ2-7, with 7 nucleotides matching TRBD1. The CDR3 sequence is CASSRFRDSPAEQYF. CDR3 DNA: TGTGCCAGCAGCCGTTTCCGGGACAGTCCTGCCGAGCAGTACTTC.